The 9 T cell receptor beta chains in this list originate from one sample, sequenced in a study of OX40 agonist ivuxolimab in advanced cancers. Generated by immunoSEQ multiplex PCR, the TCRdb table keeps only in-frame clones and is missing some. The sample lists tens of thousands of clones; around 81% were seen once. This material consisted of CD4+ or CD8+ T cells sorted from blood, taken in a trial of the OX40 agonist ivuxolimab. The receptors originated from an adult with an advanced solid tumor such as melanoma, head and neck, liver or kidney cancer.

The chain combines TRBV7-9 with TRBJ2-7, with D perhaps TRBD1 (5 bases). Germline V lookup: CDR1 SEHNR, CDR2 FQNEAQ (reference sequence). The germline V and J ends were trimmed by 4 bases and 5 bases, with 9 bases remaining between them. This CDR3 has 12 residues. Here the CDR3 reads CASSSRDDEQYV. The CDR3 bases are TGTGCCAGCAGCTCCAGGGATGACGAGCAGTACGTC.

The chain couples TRBV28 to TRBJ1-5, with a weak D call TRBD1 (5 bases). The germline V and J ends were trimmed by 10 bases and 16 bases, with 20 bases remaining between them. The CDR3 totals 11 residues. Germline CDR1 reads MDHEN; CDR2 reads SYDVKM. CDR3 protein: CATSWGGEGHF. DNA for the CDR3: TGTGCCACCAGCTGGGGGGGGGAAGGACATTTT.

The V and J genes are TRBV7-9 and TRBJ1-1; 8 bases line up with TRBD1. The V and J ends lost 1 base and 3 bases, in that order; junction bases with no gene match: 10. The germline gives CDR1 SEHNR, CDR2 FQNEAQ (reference sequence). This CDR3 is built from 17 residues. Here the CDR3 DNA reads TGTGCCAGCAGCTTAGGAGTGTCAGGGGGCTTGGACACTGAAGCTTTCTTT. Protein product: CASSLGVSGGLDTEAFF.

This chain joins TRBV6-6 and TRBJ2-3; D is unclear. CDR3 length equals 11 residues. Germline lookup yields CDR1 MNHNY and CDR2 SVGAGI (reference sequence). The V and J ends lost 5 bases and 6 bases respectively, with 6 bases between them. Here the CDR3 DNA reads TGTGCCAGCAGTCTTGGGGATACGCAGTATTTT. It codes for CASSLGDTQYF.

The rearrangement uses TRBV19 and TRBJ1-5, with TRBD1 matching 7 bases. This CDR3 is built from 14 residues. With V trimmed by 5 bases and J by 7 bases, 8 bases remained unmatched. From germline, CDR1 is LNHDA and CDR2 SQIVND (reference sequence). The CDR3 spells CASSVGQSQQPQHF. The CDR3 DNA sequence: TGTGCCAGTAGTGTGGGACAGAGTCAACAGCCCCAGCATTTT.

The rearrangement links TRBV4-1 to TRBJ2-1; perhaps TRBD2 as D (6 bases). Germline V lookup: CDR1 MGHRA, CDR2 YSYEKL. Trimming cost V 0 bases and J 6 bases, with 15 bases left between them. The CDR3 is 16 amino acids. The CDR3 DNA is TGCGCCAGCAGCCAAGATCGTACGGGAGTTCTCAATGAGCAGTTCTTC. Amino acids: CASSQDRTGVLNEQFF.

The DNA for the CDR3 is TGTGCCAGCAGCGCCCCTCAGGGGCTCCAAGAGACCCAGTACTTC. Its protein is CASSAPQGLQETQYF. The chain joins TRBV7-9 to TRBJ2-5; D possibly corresponds to TRBD1 (6 bases). Trimming stripped 5 bases from V and 1 base from J, with 14 bases between. Per germline, CDR1 SEHNR and CDR2 FQNEAQ (reference sequence). The CDR3 covers 15 residues.

The rearrangement joins TRBV27 to TRBJ2-5; D is ambiguous. This CDR3 comprises 13 residues. Germline V gives CDR1 MNHEY, CDR2 SMNVEV (reference sequence). V was trimmed by 2 bases and J by 4 bases, leaving 8 bases between them. The CDR3 here is CASSLVGSETQYF. The CDR3 DNA reads as TGTGCCAGCAGTTTAGTGGGGTCAGAGACCCAGTACTTC.

The rearrangement links TRBV7-9 to TRBJ2-1; tentatively, D is TRBD2 (5 bases). The CDR3 sequence is 11 residues long. Germline V gives CDR1 SEHNR, CDR2 FQNEAQ (reference sequence). V lost 11 bases and J 8 bases, leaving 13 bases between the germline ends. The CDR3 protein is CASVRGDEQFF. In DNA form, the CDR3 reads TGTGCCTCCGTCCGGGGAGATGAGCAGTTCTTC.